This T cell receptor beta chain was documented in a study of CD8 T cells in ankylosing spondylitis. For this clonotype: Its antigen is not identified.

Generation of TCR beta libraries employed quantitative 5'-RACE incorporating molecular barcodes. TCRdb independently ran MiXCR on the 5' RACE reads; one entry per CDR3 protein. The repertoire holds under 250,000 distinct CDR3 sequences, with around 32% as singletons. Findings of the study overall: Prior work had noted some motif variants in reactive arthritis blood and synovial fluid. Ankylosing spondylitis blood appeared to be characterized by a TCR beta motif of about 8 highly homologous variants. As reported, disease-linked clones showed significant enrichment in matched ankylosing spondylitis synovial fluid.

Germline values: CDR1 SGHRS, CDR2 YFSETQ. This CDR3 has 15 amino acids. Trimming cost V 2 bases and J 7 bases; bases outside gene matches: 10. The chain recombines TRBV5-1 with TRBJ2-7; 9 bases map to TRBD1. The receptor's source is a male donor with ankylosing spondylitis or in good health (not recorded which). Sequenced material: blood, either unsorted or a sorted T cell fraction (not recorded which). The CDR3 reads CASSFTGTGIEEQYF. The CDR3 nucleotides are TGCGCCAGCAGCTTCACCGGGACAGGGATTGAGGAGCAGTACTTC.